Presented here are 22 T cell receptor beta chains from one specimen sequenced in a study of graft-versus-host responses after intestinal transplantation. These receptors have no known antigen. Some clones are missing from TCRdb's copy, which holds only in-frame ones; the method was immunoSEQ multiplex PCR. Of about 93,000 clones in the sample, roughly four fifths were seen once. Sequencing used unstimulated CD4+ T cells sorted from spleen or lymph node cells, obtained before intestinal transplant. The receptors were sampled from a human donor who received an intestinal transplant.

The chain carries TRBV28 and TRBJ2-7; 7 bases match TRBD2. Germline CDR1 reads MDHEN; CDR2 reads SYDVKM. V was pared by 5 bases and J by 6 bases, with 16 bases of the junction left unmatched. This CDR3 has 16 residues. In DNA, the CDR3 is TGTGCCAGCAGTGGACCCGGCTGGCCTAGCGGAATCGAGCAGTACTTC. This encodes CASSGPGWPSGIEQYF.

The chain has TRBV10-1 and TRBJ2-1, with D maybe TRBD2 (6 bases). The CDR3 is made up of 14 amino acids. V gave up 4 bases and J gave up 5 bases, with 12 bases separating them. Per germline, CDR1 WNHNN and CDR2 SYGVQD (reference sequence). For the CDR3, the DNA is TGCGCCAGCAGTGGGAGCGGGCCCCACAATGAGCAGTTCTTC. Protein product: CASSGSGPHNEQFF.

The genes are TRBV25-1 and TRBJ2-7; 9 nucleotides align to TRBD1. Germline loops: CDR1 MGHDK, CDR2 SYGVNS. This CDR3 has 13 residues. J gave up 3 bases and V 4 bases, and 1 base lay outside the gene matches. The CDR3 DNA is TGTGCCAGCAGTGCGGGACAGGGCTACGAGCAGTACTTC. Amino acids: CASSAGQGYEQYF.

This chain joins TRBV7-8 and TRBJ2-5; 11 bases are a match to TRBD2. V lost 1 base and J lost 5; bases outside the gene matches: 6. The germline CDR1 and CDR2 sequences are SGHVS and FQNEAQ. The CDR3 covers 16 residues. CDR3 amino acids: CASSLGRLAGRETQYF. The CDR3 coding sequence is TGTGCCAGCAGCTTAGGGCGACTAGCGGGGAGGGAGACCCAGTACTTC.

The chain recombines TRBV28 with TRBJ1-2, with TRBD1 matching 9 bases. Germline V gene sequence: CDR1 MDHEN, CDR2 SYDVKM. V lost 4 bases, J lost 7 bases, and 13 bases stayed unmatched. The CDR3 has 16 amino acids. DNA for the CDR3: TGTGCCAGCAGTTCACTCCACAGGGGGCAAGCGTTTGGCTACACCTTC. Its translation: CASSSLHRGQAFGYTF.

This clone was recorded a few times. This chain uses TRBV30 with TRBJ1-4, with 10 bases identical to TRBD1. Germline CDR1 reads GTSNPN; CDR2 reads SVGIG (reference sequence). V shed 4 bases, J shed 8 bases, and the junction held 10 bases outside the gene matches. The CDR3 length is 15 residues. CDR3 nucleotide sequence: TGTGCCTGGAACGCCGTAGGGACAGGGGACGAAAAACTGTTTTTT. Translated: CAWNAVGTGDEKLFF.

This rearrangement joins TRBV28 to TRBJ2-1; 8 bases are shared with TRBD1. Germline V gene data show CDR1 as MDHEN and CDR2 as SYDVKM. V shed 10 bases and J 6 bases; nucleotides not matched to a gene: 8. The CDR3 has 13 residues. In DNA form, the CDR3 reads TGTGCCAACAGGGGGGCAGGGGCCAATGAGCAGTTCTTC. It codes for CANRGAGANEQFF.

This sequence joins TRBV7-9 and TRBJ2-1; 7 nucleotides match TRBD2. V was clipped by 7 bases and J by 4 bases; unmatched bases: 13. This CDR3 is built from 16 residues. Germline values: CDR1 SEHNR, CDR2 FQNEAQ (reference sequence). The DNA of the CDR3 is TGTGCCAGCATTCGAGGTCGGTTTAGCGGGTACAATGAGCAGTTCTTC. This translates into CASIRGRFSGYNEQFF.

The rearrangement uses TRBV5-1 and TRBJ2-2, with 9 bases identical to TRBD2. The CDR3 has 15 residues. With V trimmed by 4 bases and J by 6 bases, 7 bases remained unmatched. Looked up from germline, CDR1 is SGHRS and CDR2 is YFSETQ. This chain's CDR3 is CASSPGLATAGELFF. The CDR3 DNA follows: TGCGCCAGCAGCCCAGGACTAGCGACGGCCGGGGAGCTGTTTTTT.

The chain couples TRBV5-6 to TRBJ2-3; TRBD2 matches 7 bases. Germline CDR1 reads SGHDT; CDR2 reads YYEEEE. The ends lost 2 bases at V and 0 bases at J; junction bases unmatched: 6. This CDR3 spans 16 amino acids. The CDR3 DNA reads as TGTGCCAGCAGCTTCAGGGTAGCGGGTAGCACAGATACGCAGTATTTT. This encodes CASSFRVAGSTDTQYF.

This chain joins TRBV5-1 and TRBJ2-3; tentative D call: TRBD1 (6 bases). The germline V and J ends were trimmed by 4 bases and 3 bases, with 9 bases remaining between them. Germline V gives CDR1 SGHRS, CDR2 YFSETQ. This CDR3 is built from 13 residues. The CDR3 spells CASSIGQTDTQYF. The CDR3 nucleotides read TGCGCCAGCAGCATCGGACAGACAGATACGCAGTATTTT.

For the CDR3, the DNA is TGTGCCAGCAGTTTAGGGCGGAGGACAGCTAAGGATGGCTACACCTTC. This encodes CASSLGRRTAKDGYTF. The chain carries TRBV28 and TRBJ1-2; D possibly corresponds to TRBD1 (6 bases). Trimming removed 2 bases at V and 6 bases at J, with 19 bases between. The CDR3 contains 16 residues. Germline V gene sequence: CDR1 MDHEN, CDR2 SYDVKM.

Concerning this clone: The same CDR3 can be traced to other DNA sequences in this sample. V gene TRBV5-1 combines with J gene TRBJ2-7; no definite D call. Trimming left V 2 bases short and J 4 bases short, with 7 bases between. Germline loops: CDR1 SGHRS, CDR2 YFSETQ. The CDR3 runs 12 residues. CDR3 DNA sequence: TGCGCCAGCAGCTTAGACTTTTACGAGCAGTACTTC. Encoded protein: CASSLDFYEQYF.

The rearrangement uses TRBV6-5 and TRBJ2-2, with a weak D call TRBD2 (6 bases). Germline loops: CDR1 MNHEY, CDR2 SVGAGI. Trimming shortened V by 8 bases and J by 7 bases, and 17 bases separated the two germline ends. The CDR3 is 14 residues long. CDR3 nucleotides: TGTGCCAGCGCGGGGTCCACCTGGGACGGGGAGCTGTTTTTT. It translates to CASAGSTWDGELFF.

The genes are TRBV2 and TRBJ1-2, with TRBD1 identical over 7 bases. Looked up from germline, CDR1 is SNHLY and CDR2 is FYNNEI. The CDR3 has 13 residues. Trimming removed 3 bases from V and 5 bases from J; junction bases left unmatched: 3. CDR3 in DNA: TGTGCCAGCAGTGAGACAGGGTGGTATGGCTACACCTTC. This codes for CASSETGWYGYTF.

This clone has only one observation. The rearrangement links TRBV5-1 to TRBJ2-1, with TRBD1 identical over 8 bases. Looked up from germline, CDR1 is SGHRS and CDR2 is YFSETQ. This CDR3 is 15 amino acids long. V lost 1 base, J lost 0 bases, and 0 bases stayed unmatched. The chain's CDR3 is CASSLTGGSYNEQFF. CDR3 nucleotides: TGCGCCAGCAGCTTGACAGGGGGCTCCTACAATGAGCAGTTCTTC.

This clone was seen more than once but under ten times. CDR3 in amino acids: CASSEDGQGTDTQYF. The CDR3 DNA reads as TGTGCCAGCAGTGAGGACGGACAGGGGACAGATACGCAGTATTTT. V gene TRBV2 combines with J gene TRBJ2-3; 9 bases are shared with TRBD1. The ends lost 3 bases at V and 3 bases at J; junction bases unmatched: 4. Looked up from germline, CDR1 is SNHLY and CDR2 is FYNNEI. The CDR3 consists of 15 residues.

The rearrangement uses TRBV18 and TRBJ2-5, with 7 bases identical to TRBD2. Germline CDR1 is KGHSH and CDR2 is LQKENI. CDR3 size: 13 residues. The J segment lost 4 bases and the V segment lost 1 base, leaving 0 bases of the junction unmatched. For the CDR3, the DNA is TGTGCCAGCTCACCACGGGAGGGAGAGACCCAGTACTTC. Its translation is CASSPREGETQYF.

The chain carries TRBV19 and TRBJ1-1; D might be TRBD1 (5 bases). The germline V gene encodes CDR1 LNHDA and CDR2 SQIVND (reference sequence). V lost 1 base and J 3 bases, leaving 12 bases between the germline ends. The CDR3 has 15 amino acids. The CDR3, as DNA: TGTGCCAGTAGTATAGTGGCCAGGGATCACACTGAAGCTTTCTTT. It encodes CASSIVARDHTEAFF. Complete variable domain (other parts from reference TRBV19 and TRBJ1-1): DGGITQSPKYLFRKEGQNVTLSCEQNLNHDAMYWYRQDPGQGLRLIYYSQIVNDFQKGDIAEGYSVSREKKESFPLTVTSAQKNPTAFYLCASSIVARDHTEAFFGQGTRLTVV.

The chain links TRBV19 to TRBJ2-1; 9 positions agree with TRBD1. The trim removed 6 bases at V and 14 bases at J, leaving 8 bases unmatched. The germline gives CDR1 LNHDA, CDR2 SQIVND (reference sequence). This CDR3 is built from 12 residues. The CDR3 loop is CASSGTGPIKFF. CDR3 nucleotides: TGTGCCAGTAGCGGGACAGGGCCCATCAAGTTCTTC.

The chain links TRBV5-1 to TRBJ1-5; the D is unclear. Trimming took 0 bases from V and 4 from J, leaving 11 bases between them. This CDR3 region has 15 residues. The germline V gene has CDR1 SGHRS and CDR2 YFSETQ. The CDR3 coding sequence is TGCGCCAGCAGCTTGGAGGGAGGTAGGAATCAGCCCCAGCATTTT. Encoded protein: CASSLEGGRNQPQHF.

CDR3 in amino acids: CASSLASTTSGRASGYNEQFF. The CDR3 DNA sequence: TGCGCCAGCAGCTTGGCGTCGACGACTAGCGGGAGGGCGTCGGGTTACAATGAGCAGTTCTTC. This sequence joins TRBV5-1 and TRBJ2-1; 14 positions match TRBD2. Germline assignment: CDR1 SGHRS and CDR2 YFSETQ. There are 21 residues in the CDR3. V lost 0 bases to trimming and J lost 4 bases; unmatched junction nucleotides: 15. Together with reference TRBV5-1 and TRBJ2-1, the CDR3 gives the full variable domain: KAGVTQTPRYLIKTRGQQVTLSCSPISGHRSVSWYQQTPGQGLQFLFEYFSETQRNKGNFPGRFSGRQFSNSRSEMNVSTLELGDSALYLCASSLASTTSGRASGYNEQFFGPGTRLTVL.